This TCR beta chain was sequenced in a study of OX40 agonist ivuxolimab in advanced cancers. The CDR3 totals 15 residues. CDR1 and CDR2 from the germline V gene are LGHNA and YNFKEQ. Data came from immunoSEQ multiplex PCR; TCRdb stores just in-frame clones and leaves some out. The sample carries 28,000 or so clones, more than 65% recorded once. Study observations and caveats: Clonal expansion by week 6 occurred in CD4+ and CD8+ blood T cells (at 0.1 to 3.0 mg/kg).

Of note for this clone: The antigen is not known. One end of the junction varies from germline; a read error may be responsible. The same CDR3 arises from other DNA sequences in this sample as well.

The chain employs TRBV4-2 and TRBJ1-2; the D gene is possibly TRBD1 (6 bases). This TCR derives from an adult with an advanced solid tumor such as melanoma, head and neck, liver or kidney cancer. This specimen consisted of CD4+ or CD8+ T cells sorted from blood, obtained in a trial of the OX40 agonist ivuxolimab. CDR3 DNA sequence: TGTGCCAGCAGCCCGGATCGGGGGGCATCATATGGCTATACCTTC. This gives the protein CASSPDRGASYGYTF.